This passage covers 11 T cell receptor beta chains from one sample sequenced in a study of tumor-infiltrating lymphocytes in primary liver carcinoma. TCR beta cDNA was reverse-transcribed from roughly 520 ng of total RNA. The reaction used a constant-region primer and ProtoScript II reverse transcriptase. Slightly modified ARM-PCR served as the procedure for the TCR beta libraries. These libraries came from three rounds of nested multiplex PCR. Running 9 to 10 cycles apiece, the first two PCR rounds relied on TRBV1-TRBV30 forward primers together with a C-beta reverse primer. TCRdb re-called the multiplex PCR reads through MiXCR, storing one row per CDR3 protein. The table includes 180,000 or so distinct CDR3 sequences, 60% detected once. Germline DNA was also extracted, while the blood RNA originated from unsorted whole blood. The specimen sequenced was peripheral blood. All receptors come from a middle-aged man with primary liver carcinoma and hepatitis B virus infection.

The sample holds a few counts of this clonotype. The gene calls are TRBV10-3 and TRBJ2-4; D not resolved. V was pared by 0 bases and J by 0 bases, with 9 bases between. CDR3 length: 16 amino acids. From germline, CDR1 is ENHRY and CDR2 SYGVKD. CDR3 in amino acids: CAISESGLLAKNIQYF. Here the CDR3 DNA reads TGTGCCATCAGTGAGTCAGGGCTCCTAGCCAAAAACATTCAGTACTTC.

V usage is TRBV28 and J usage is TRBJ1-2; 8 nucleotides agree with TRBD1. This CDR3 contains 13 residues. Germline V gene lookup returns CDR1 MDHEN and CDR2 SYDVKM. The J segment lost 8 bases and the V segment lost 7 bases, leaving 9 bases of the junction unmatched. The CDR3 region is CASNRQGTMGYTF. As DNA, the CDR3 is TGTGCCAGCAACAGACAGGGGACTATGGGCTACACCTTC.

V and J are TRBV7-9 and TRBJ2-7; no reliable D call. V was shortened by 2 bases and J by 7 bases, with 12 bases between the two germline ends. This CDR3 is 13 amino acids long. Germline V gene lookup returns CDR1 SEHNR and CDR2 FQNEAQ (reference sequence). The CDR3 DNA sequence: TGTGCCAGCAGCTTACTGGGGTTGGGGGAGCAGTACTTC. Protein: CASSLLGLGEQYF.

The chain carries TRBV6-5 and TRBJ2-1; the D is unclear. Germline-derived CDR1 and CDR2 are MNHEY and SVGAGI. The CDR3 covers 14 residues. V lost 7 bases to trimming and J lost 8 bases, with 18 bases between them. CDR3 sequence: CASTSLLGGDEQFF. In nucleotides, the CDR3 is TGTGCCAGCACCTCTCTGCTGGGTGGGGATGAGCAGTTCTTC.

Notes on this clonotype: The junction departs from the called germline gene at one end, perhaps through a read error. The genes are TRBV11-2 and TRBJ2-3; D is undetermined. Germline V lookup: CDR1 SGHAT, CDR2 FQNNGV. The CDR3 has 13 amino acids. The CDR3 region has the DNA TGTGACAGCAGCTTCCATAGCACAAATACGCAGTATTTT. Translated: CDSSFHSTNTQYF.

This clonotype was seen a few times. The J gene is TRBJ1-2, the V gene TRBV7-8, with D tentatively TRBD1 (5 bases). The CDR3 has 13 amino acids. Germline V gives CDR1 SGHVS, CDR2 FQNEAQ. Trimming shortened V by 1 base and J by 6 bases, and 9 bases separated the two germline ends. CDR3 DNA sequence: TGTGCCAGCAGCTTAGGCAGGGAAGATGGCTACACCTTC. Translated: CASSLGREDGYTF.

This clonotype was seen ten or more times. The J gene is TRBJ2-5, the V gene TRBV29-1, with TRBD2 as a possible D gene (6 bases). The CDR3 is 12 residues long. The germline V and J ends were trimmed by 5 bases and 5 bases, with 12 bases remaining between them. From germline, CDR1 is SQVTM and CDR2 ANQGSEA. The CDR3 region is CSVWAGTETQYF. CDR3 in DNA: TGCAGCGTTTGGGCGGGAACGGAGACCCAGTACTTC.

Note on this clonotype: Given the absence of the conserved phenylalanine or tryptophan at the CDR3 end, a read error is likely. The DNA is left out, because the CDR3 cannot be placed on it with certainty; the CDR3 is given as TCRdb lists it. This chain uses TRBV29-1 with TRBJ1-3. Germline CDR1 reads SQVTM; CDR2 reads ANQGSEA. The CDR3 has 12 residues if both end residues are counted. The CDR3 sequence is CSVGESGNTLYS.

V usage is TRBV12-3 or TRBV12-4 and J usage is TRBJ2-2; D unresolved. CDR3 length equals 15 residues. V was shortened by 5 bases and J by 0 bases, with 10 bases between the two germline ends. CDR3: CASSPTTSNTGELFF. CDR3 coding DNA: TGTGCCAGCAGTCCGACGACTTCGAACACCGGGGAGCTGTTTTTT.

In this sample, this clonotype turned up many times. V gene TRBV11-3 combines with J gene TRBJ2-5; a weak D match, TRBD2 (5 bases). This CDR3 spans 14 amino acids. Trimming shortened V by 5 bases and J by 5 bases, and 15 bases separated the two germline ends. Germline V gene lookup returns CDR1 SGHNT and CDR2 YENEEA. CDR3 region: CASSQDGVLETQYF. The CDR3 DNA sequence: TGTGCCAGCAGCCAAGACGGGGTCTTGGAGACCCAGTACTTC. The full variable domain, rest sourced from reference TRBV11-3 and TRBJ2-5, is EAGVVQSPRYKIIEKKQPVAFWCNPISGHNTLYWYLQNLGQGPELLIRYENEEAVDDSQLPKDRFSAERLKGVDSTLKIQPAELGDSAVYLCASSQDGVLETQYFGPGTRLLVL.

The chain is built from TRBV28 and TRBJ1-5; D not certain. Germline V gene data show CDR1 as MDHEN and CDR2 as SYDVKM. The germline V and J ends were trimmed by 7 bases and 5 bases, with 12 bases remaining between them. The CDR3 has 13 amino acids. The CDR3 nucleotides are TGTGCCAGCATTCCCGCTATTTATCAGCCCCAGCATTTT. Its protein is CASIPAIYQPQHF.